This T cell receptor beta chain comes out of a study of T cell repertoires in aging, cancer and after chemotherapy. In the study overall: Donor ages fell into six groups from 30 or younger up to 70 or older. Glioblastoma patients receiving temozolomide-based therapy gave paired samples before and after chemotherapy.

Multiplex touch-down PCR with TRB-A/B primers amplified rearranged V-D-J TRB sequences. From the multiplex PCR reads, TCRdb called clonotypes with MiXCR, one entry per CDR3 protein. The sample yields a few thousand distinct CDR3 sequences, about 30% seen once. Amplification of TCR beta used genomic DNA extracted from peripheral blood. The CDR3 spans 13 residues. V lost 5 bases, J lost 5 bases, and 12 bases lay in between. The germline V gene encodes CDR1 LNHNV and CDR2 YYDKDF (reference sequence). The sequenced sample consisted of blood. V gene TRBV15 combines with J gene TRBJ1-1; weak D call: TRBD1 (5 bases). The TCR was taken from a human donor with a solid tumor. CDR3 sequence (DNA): TGTGCCACCAGCTCCCCAGGGCTTACTGAAGCTTTCTTT. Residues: CATSSPGLTEAFF.